Sequencing of this T cell receptor (beta chain) was carried out in a study of beta chain features in type 1 diabetes. This clone was detected only a few times. Antigen specificity is unknown. This CDR3 is also generated by other DNA sequences in the sample. The entirety of the isolated RNA underwent reverse transcription, so expressed TCRB transcripts were sequenced. Repertoires were generated with immunoSEQ multiplex PCR, while TCRdb's copy carries only in-frame clones and drops some. Here the sample spans a few hundred thousand clones, over 8.5% being singletons. Study-level points and caveats: Moderately but significantly shorter TCRB CDR3s were found in Type 1 diabetes patients in all four CD4+ subsets.

The origin of this receptor is a man aged 30 to 45 with type 1 diabetes. What was sequenced was central memory CD4+ T cells from blood.

Here the CDR3 DNA reads TGTGCCAGCAGGGGTGATGGGAACACTGAAGCTTTCTTT. This translates into CASRGDGNTEAFF. This sequence joins TRBV28 and TRBJ1-1, with D unclear. Germline assignment: CDR1 MDHEN and CDR2 SYDVKM. The CDR3 contains 13 residues. Trimming shortened V by 6 bases and J by 1 base, and 9 bases separated the two germline ends.